This T cell receptor beta chain was identified during a study of control samples from healthy donors and cancer patients (dated by TCRdb to about 2020). The protocol used for the library was the immunoSEQ multiplex PCR assay. TCRdb obtained this table from immuneACCESS and retained in-frame rearrangements with V and J assigned. These tables miss some clones; where compared with another copy, unresolved V genes account for less than half of the shortfall, and the remainder is unexplained. For this sample the table gives about 130,000 clones, of which roughly 92% were detected only once. Less than 6% of the sample lies in the top ten. Comments on this clone: The antigen it recognizes is unknown. No much larger clonotype is one base removed from it; base qualities were not supplied.

The CDR3 runs 18 residues from the cysteine to the phenylalanine. This entry keeps only the CDR3 DNA: 54 bases, framed from base 1. V is trimmed back by 1 base and J by 9 bases, and the junction contains 16 bases that no gene match accounts for. From the germline V gene (reference sequence), CDR1 is LGHDT and CDR2 is YNNKEL. Sequences were obtained from blood. The clonotype comes from a man aged 18-30 years in good health. The chain employs TRBV3-1 (or the pseudogene TRBV3-2) and TRBJ2-1, with 9 bases in between that match TRBD2. CDR3 reads: CASSQVPPASGAALEQFF. The nucleotides read TGTGCCAGCAGCCAAGTTCCCCCCGCTAGCGGGGCGGCCCTTGAGCAGTTCTTC.